This T cell receptor beta chain was found in a study of cytomegalovirus exposure and HLA in healthy donors. At the level of the study: The roughly 110 validation repertoires matched the 650 to 850 first-cohort repertoires in platform, a later analysis reported. Overall study results and limits: Cytomegalovirus status, reportedly, was diagnosed with high specificity and sensitivity by the classifier. The tendency of first-cohort TCR clusters to co-occur in the roughly 130 validation repertoires emerged from a later analysis.

As concerns this clone: What it binds is unknown.

Germline-derived CDR1 and CDR2 are GTSNPN and SVGIG (reference sequence). CDR3 length equals 15 residues. Trimming cost V 4 bases and J 5 bases; bases outside gene matches: 8. It was the approximately 110-subject validation cohort, separate from the approximately 620-subject first cohort, to which the donors belonged. The assay was immunoSEQ multiplex PCR, and TCRdb's table has in-frame clones only and misses some. The table includes some 210,000 clones, around 90% detected once. Sequencing was performed on PBMCs. The receptor comes from a woman aged 18-29 years in good health and CMV-seropositive. The V and J genes are TRBV30 and TRBJ2-5, with 12 bases fitting TRBD1. CDR3 DNA sequence: TGTGCCTGGAAATCGGGACAGGGGGCTTGGGAGACCCAGTACTTC. Its protein product is CAWKSGQGAWETQYF.